These T cell receptor beta chains were read from a single sample in a study of blood T cell repertoires in COVID-19. Some clones are missing from TCRdb's copy, which holds only in-frame ones; the method was immunoSEQ multiplex PCR. The sample includes about 200,000 clones, 82% of them seen just once. The sequencing sample was made of PBMCs or T cells enriched from blood (not recorded which). The origin of the receptors is a woman aged 55-70 years with acute COVID-19. Both conserved end residues are part of each CDR3. The D gene is left open where the match is weak. Some rows mark clone size as missing; the rest say once, few, many or name a class of expanded clone.

clone size,J gene,D gene,V gene,CDR3 DNA,CDR3 protein
-,TRBJ2-2,-,TRBV11-2,TGTGCCAGCAGCGAACGCAGGGTTCTGATTCCCAAAAACACCGGGGAGCTGTTTTTT,CASSERRVLIPKNTGELFF
few,TRBJ1-1,-,TRBV6-6,TGTGCCAGCATCCTTAGGCCCGGGGAAACTGAAGCTTTCTTT,CASILRPGETEAFF
-,TRBJ1-2,TRBD1,TRBV19,TGTGCCAGTAGACAGGGGGCGGCTGGCTACACCTTC,CASRQGAAGYTF
few,TRBJ1-3,TRBD1,TRBV19,TGTGCCAGTAGTTTGGGACAGGGTGCTGGAAACACCATATATTTT,CASSLGQGAGNTIYF
-,TRBJ1-5,-,TRBV2,TGTGCCAGCAGAGGACTAGTAGGCAATCAGCCCCAGCATTTT,CASRGLVGNQPQHF
-,TRBJ2-6,-,TRBV9,TGTGCCAGCAGCGTAGGTAAATCCTCTGGGGCCAACGTCCTGACTTTC,CASSVGKSSGANVLTF
-,TRBJ1-3,-,TRBV28,TGTGCCAGCAGATCCCCTCAGGGAAACACCATATATTTT,CASRSPQGNTIYF
few,TRBJ1-3,-,TRBV4-2,TGTGCCAGCAGCCAAGAACGGGTCCACTCTGGAAACACCATATATTTT,CASSQERVHSGNTIYF
-,TRBJ2-3,-,TRBV5-6,TGTGCCAGCAGCTTCATGGGGCCTAGCACAGATACGCAGTATTTT,CASSFMGPSTDTQYF
-,TRBJ2-5,-,TRBV5-1,TGCGCCAGCAGCCGGGCGGGTAGTCTTCAAGAGACCCAGTACTTC,CASSRAGSLQETQYF
-,TRBJ1-1,-,TRBV6-2/TRBV6-3,TGTGCCAGCAGTTTCGCAGGGATGAGGACTGAAGCTTTCTTT,CASSFAGMRTEAFF
-,TRBJ2-3,TRBD2,TRBV24-1,TGTGCCTCGAGGGGAGCGGGAGCCCTGGATACGCAGTATTTT,CASRGAGALDTQYF
-,TRBJ2-7,TRBD1,TRBV10-3,TGTGCCACTCGGACAGGATCCTACGAGCAGTACTTC,CATRTGSYEQYF
-,TRBJ2-2,TRBD2,TRBV9,TGTGCCAGCAGCGTAGGTTCTAGCGGGGGCACCGGGGAGCTGTTTTTT,CASSVGSSGGTGELFF
-,TRBJ2-1,TRBD2,TRBV19,TGTGCCAGTAGTATAATAGCGGGAGGCCCTTACAATGAGCAGTTCTTC,CASSIIAGGPYNEQFF
-,TRBJ2-2,-,TRBV28,TGTGCCAGCAGCCGCCCGGAGACCGGGGAGCTGTTTTTT,CASSRPETGELFF